The present T cell receptor beta chain was sequenced within a study of cytomegalovirus exposure and HLA in healthy donors. Study-wide results and limits: Later findings reportedly placed an Asian-associated ancestry cluster below the roughly 660-donor mean for N-insertions.

PCR amplification relied on 60 Vbeta primers (plus 13 Jbeta primers). Profiling relied on immunoSEQ multiplex PCR, and the TCRdb table lists in-frame clones only, not all of them. The table lists fewer than 110,000 clones, around 82% of them singletons. V lost 0 bases, J lost 7 bases, and 10 bases lay in between. CDR1 and CDR2 from the germline V gene are SGHRS and YFSETQ. This CDR3 contains 13 residues. Worth noting for this clone: Its specificity is unknown.

Material: PBMCs. The receptor's source is a young woman in good health and CMV-seropositive. V is TRBV5-1 and J is TRBJ1-1; D is perhaps TRBD1 (5 bases). As DNA, the CDR3 is TGCGCCAGCAGCTTGGGACAGTTGCATGAAGCTTTCTTT. It codes for CASSLGQLHEAFF.